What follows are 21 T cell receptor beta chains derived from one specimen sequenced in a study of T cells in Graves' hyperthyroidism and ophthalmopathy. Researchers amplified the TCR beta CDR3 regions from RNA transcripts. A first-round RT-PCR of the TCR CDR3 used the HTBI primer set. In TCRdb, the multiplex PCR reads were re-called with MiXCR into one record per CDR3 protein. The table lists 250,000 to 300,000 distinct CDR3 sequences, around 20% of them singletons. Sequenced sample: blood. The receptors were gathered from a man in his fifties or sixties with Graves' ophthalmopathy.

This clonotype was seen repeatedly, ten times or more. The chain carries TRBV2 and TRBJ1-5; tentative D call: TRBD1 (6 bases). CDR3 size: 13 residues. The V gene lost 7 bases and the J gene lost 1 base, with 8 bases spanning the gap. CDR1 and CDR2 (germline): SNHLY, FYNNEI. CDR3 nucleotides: TGTGCCAGCATGAGGGGGAGCAATCAGCCCCAGCATTTT. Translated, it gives CASMRGSNQPQHF. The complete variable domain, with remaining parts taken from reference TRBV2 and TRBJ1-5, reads EPEVTQTPSHQVTQMGQEVILRCVPISNHLYFYWYRQILGQKVEFLVSFYNNEISEKSEIFDDQFSVERPDGSNFTLKIRSTKLEDSAMYFCASMRGSNQPQHFGDGTRLSIL.

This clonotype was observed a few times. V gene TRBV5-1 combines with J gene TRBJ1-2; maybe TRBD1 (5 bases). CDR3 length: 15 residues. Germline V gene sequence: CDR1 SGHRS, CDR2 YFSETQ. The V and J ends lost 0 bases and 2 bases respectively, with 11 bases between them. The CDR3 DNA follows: TGCGCCAGCAGCTTGGGCGCCGAGGGGAACTATGGCTACACCTTC. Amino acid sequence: CASSLGAEGNYGYTF.

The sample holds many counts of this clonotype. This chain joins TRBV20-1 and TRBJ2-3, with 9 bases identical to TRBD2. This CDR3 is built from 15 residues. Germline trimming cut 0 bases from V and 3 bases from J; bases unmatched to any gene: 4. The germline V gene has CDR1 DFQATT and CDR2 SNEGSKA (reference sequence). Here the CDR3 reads CSAREFSGRTDTQYF. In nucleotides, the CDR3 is TGCAGTGCTAGAGAATTTAGCGGGAGAACAGATACGCAGTATTTT.

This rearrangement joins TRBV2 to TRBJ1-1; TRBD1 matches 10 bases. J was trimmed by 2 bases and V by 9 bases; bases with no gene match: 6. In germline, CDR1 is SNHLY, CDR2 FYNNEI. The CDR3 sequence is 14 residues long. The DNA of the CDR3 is TGTGCCAGTACCGGGACAGGGGCCAACACTGAAGCTTTCTTT. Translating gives CASTGTGANTEAFF.

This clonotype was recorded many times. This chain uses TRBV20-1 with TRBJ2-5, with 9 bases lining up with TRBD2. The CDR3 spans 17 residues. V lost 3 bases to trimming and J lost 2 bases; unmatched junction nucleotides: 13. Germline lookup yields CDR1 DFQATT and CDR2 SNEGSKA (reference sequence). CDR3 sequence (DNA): TGCAGTGCTAGGCCCATTTCCGCTAGCGGGAAACAAGAGACCCAGTACTTC. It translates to CSARPISASGKQETQYF.

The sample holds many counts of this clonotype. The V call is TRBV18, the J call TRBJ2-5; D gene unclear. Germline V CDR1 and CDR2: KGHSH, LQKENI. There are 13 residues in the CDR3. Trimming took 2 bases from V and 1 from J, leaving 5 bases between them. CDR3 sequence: CASSPGSQETQYF. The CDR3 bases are TGTGCCAGCTCACCAGGCAGCCAAGAGACCCAGTACTTC.

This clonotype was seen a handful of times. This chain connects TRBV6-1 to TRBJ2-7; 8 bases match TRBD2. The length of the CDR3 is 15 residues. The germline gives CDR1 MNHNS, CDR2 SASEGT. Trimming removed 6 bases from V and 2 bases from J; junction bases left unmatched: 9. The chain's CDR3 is CASRVEAGVAYEQYF. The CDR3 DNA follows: TGTGCCAGCAGGGTCGAAGCGGGAGTCGCCTACGAGCAGTACTTC.

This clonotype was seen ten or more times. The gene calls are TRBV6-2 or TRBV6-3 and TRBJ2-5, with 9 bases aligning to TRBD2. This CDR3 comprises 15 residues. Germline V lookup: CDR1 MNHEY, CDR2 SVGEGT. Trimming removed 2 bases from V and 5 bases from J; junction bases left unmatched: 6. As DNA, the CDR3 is TGTGCCAGCAGTTACGGCCTAGCGGGAATGGAGACCCAGTACTTC. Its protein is CASSYGLAGMETQYF.

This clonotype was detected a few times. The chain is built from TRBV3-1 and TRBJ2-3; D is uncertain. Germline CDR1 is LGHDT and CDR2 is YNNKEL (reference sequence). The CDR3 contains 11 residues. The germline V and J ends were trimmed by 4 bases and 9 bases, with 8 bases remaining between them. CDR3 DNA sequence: TGTGCCAGCAGCCTTGATTTCACGCAGTATTTT. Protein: CASSLDFTQYF.

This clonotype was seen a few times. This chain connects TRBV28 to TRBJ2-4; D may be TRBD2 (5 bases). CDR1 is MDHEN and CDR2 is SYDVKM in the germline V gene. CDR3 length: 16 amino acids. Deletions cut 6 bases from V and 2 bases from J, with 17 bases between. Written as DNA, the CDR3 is TGTGCCAGCAGCCCTACTCTACCCGGGACCAAAAACATTCAGTACTTC. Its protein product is CASSPTLPGTKNIQYF.

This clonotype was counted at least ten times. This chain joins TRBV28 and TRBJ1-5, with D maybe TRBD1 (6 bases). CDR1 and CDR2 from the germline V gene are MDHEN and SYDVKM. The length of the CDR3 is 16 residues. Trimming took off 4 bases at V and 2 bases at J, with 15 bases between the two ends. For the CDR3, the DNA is TGTGCCAGCAGTTCTGGGGGCGCCGGCGGCAATCAGCCCCAGCATTTT. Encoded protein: CASSSGGAGGNQPQHF. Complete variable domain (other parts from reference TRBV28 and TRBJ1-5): DVKVTQSSRYLVKRTGEKVFLECVQDMDHENMFWYRQDPGLGLRLIYFSYDVKMKEKGDIPEGYSVSREKKERFSLILESASTNQTSMYLCASSSGGAGGNQPQHFGDGTRLSIL.

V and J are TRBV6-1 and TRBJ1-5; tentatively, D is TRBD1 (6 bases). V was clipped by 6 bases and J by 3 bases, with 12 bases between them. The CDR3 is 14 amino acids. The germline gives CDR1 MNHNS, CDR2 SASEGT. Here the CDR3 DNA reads TGTGCCAGCAGAGCGGACAGTATCAATCAGCCCCAGCATTTT. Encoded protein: CASRADSINQPQHF.

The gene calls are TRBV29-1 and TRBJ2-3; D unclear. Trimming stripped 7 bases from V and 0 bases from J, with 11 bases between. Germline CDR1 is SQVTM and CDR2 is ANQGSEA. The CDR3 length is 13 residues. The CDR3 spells CSDGPPSTDTQYF. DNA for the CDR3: TGCAGCGACGGTCCTCCTAGCACAGATACGCAGTATTTT.

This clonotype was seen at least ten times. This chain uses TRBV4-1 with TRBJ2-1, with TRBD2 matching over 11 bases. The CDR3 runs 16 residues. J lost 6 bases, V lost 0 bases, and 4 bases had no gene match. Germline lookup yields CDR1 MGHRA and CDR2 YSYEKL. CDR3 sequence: CASSQELAGVVNEQFF. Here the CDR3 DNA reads TGCGCCAGCAGCCAAGAACTAGCGGGAGTAGTCAATGAGCAGTTCTTC.

CDR3 in DNA: TGTGCCAGCAGCTTCACTAGCGGGAGTGGTCATGAGCAGTTCTTC. Protein: CASSFTSGSGHEQFF. The rearrangement joins TRBV7-3 to TRBJ2-1, with TRBD2 identical over 11 bases. V trimming: 3 bases; J trimming: 8 bases; junction bases outside the gene matches: 6. Looked up from germline, CDR1 is SGHTA and CDR2 is FQGTGA. There are 15 residues in the CDR3.

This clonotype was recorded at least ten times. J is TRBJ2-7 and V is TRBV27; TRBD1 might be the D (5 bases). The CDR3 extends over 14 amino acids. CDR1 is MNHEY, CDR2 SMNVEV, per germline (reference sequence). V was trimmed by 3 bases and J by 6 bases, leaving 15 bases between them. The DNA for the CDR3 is TGTGCCAGCAGTTTTACGGCAGGGCCTGGCGAGCAGTACTTC. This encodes CASSFTAGPGEQYF.

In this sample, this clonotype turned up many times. CDR3 loop: CASSGVSGNTIYF. CDR3 coding DNA: TGTGCCAGCAGTGGTGTATCTGGAAACACCATATATTTT. The chain uses TRBV2 and TRBJ1-3; D gene ambiguous. There are 13 residues in the CDR3. V lost 4 bases to trimming and J lost 1 base, with 5 bases between them. Germline lookup yields CDR1 SNHLY and CDR2 FYNNEI.

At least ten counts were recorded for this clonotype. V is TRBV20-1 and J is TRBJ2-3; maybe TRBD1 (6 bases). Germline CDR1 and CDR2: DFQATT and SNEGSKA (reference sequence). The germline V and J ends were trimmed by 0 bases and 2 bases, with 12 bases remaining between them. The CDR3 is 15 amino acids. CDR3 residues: CSARDVRGNTDTQYF. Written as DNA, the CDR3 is TGCAGTGCTAGAGATGTCAGGGGAAACACAGATACGCAGTATTTT.

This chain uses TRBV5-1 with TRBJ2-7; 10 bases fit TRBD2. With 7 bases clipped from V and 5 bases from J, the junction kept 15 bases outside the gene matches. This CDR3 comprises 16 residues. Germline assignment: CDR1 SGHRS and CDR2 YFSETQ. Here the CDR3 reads CASGLRAGGTVDEQYF. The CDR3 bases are TGCGCCAGCGGCCTTCGAGCGGGAGGGACGGTCGACGAGCAGTACTTC.

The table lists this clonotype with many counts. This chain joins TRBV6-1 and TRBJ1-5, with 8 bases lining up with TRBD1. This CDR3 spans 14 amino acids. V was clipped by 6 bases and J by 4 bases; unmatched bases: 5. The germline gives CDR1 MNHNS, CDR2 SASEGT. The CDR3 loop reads CASRSTGGNQPQHF. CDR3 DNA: TGTGCCAGCAGATCAACAGGGGGGAATCAGCCCCAGCATTTT.

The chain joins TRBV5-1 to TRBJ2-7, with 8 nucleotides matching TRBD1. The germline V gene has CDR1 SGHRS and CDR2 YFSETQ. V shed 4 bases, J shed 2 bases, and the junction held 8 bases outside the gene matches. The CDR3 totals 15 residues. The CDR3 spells CASSLDGQGTYEQYF. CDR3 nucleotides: TGCGCCAGCAGCCTCGATGGACAGGGTACCTACGAGCAGTACTTC. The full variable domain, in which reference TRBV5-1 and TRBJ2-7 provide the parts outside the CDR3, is KAGVTQTPRYLIKTRGQQVTLSCSPISGHRSVSWYQQTPGQGLQFLFEYFSETQRNKGNFPGRFSGRQFSNSRSEMNVSTLELGDSALYLCASSLDGQGTYEQYFGPGTRLTVT.